The 15 T cell receptor beta chains given below trace back to one sample, sequenced in a study of blood T cell dynamics during melanoma immunotherapy. The time point was: pre-treatment baseline. The data were produced by immunoSEQ multiplex PCR, yet TCRdb's version contains in-frame clones alone and is incomplete. Altogether some 25,000 clones are present, around nine tenths being singletons, with the ten largest covering roughly 4.9%. The sequencing here drew on blood, taken from a patient treated with checkpoint blockade. The receptors derive from a human donor with melanoma.

In its sample, this clone was seen once. J is TRBJ1-2 and V is TRBV5-1; 7 bases are shared with TRBD1. The CDR3 runs to 14 residues. V was clipped by 2 bases and J by 6 bases; unmatched bases: 7. Per germline, CDR1 SGHRS and CDR2 YFSETQ. The CDR3 DNA sequence: TGCGCCAGCAGCTTAATGAACAGGGGCGATGGCTACACCTTC. Translation: CASSLMNRGDGYTF.

The chain joins TRBV28 to TRBJ1-5; perhaps TRBD1 as D (5 bases). This CDR3 comprises 15 residues. The V gene lost 6 bases and the J gene lost 3 bases, with 15 bases spanning the gap. Germline V gives CDR1 MDHEN, CDR2 SYDVKM. CDR3 DNA sequence: TGTGCCAGCAGGCCTGGGGCCCGAAACAATCAGCCCCAGCATTTT. This sequence encodes CASRPGARNNQPQHF.

The chain uses TRBV6-1 and TRBJ1-5; tentative D call: TRBD1 (6 bases). Germline CDR1 and CDR2: MNHNS and SASEGT. The CDR3 covers 15 residues. V was shortened by 7 bases and J by 5 bases, with 18 bases between the two germline ends. The chain's CDR3 is CASNNRDQVYQPQHF. Written as DNA, the CDR3 is TGTGCCAGCAACAACAGGGATCAGGTCTATCAGCCCCAGCATTTT.

The chain joins TRBV4-2 to TRBJ1-5; D gene ambiguous. CDR3 length equals 14 residues. The ends were cut back, 0 bases at V and 1 base at J, with 4 bases in the middle. CDR1 and CDR2 from the germline V gene are LGHNA and YNFKEQ. CDR3 coding DNA: TGTGCCAGCAGCCAAGATTGGAGCAATCAGCCCCAGCATTTT. Protein: CASSQDWSNQPQHF.

The CDR3, as DNA: TGTGCCAGCAGCCCCGGGACAGGGCCATCCTACAATGAGCAGTTCTTC. It specifies CASSPGTGPSYNEQFF. This chain links TRBV11-2 with TRBJ2-1, with 9 bases lining up with TRBD1. The CDR3 spans 16 residues. With 5 bases clipped from V and 1 base from J, the junction kept 6 bases outside the gene matches. Germline V gene data show CDR1 as SGHAT and CDR2 as FQNNGV.

The rearrangement joins TRBV19 to TRBJ1-2; 10 bases align to TRBD1. This CDR3 comprises 18 residues. CDR1 LNHDA and CDR2 SQIVND come from the germline V gene (reference sequence). Germline trimming cut 3 bases from V and 4 bases from J; bases unmatched to any gene: 14. The CDR3 DNA follows: TGTGCCAGTAGTATCCCCGTCGATTGGACAGGGGGAAGCTATGGCTACACCTTC. It is translated as CASSIPVDWTGGSYGYTF.

V is TRBV19 and J is TRBJ1-1, with D unclear. The V end was cut by 7 bases, the J end by 9 bases, with 18 bases between. The CDR3 has 13 amino acids. CDR1 LNHDA and CDR2 SQIVND come from the germline V gene (reference sequence). The CDR3 spells CASTPQAKAQAFF. In DNA form, the CDR3 reads TGTGCCAGTACCCCCCAGGCAAAGGCCCAAGCTTTCTTT.

The rearrangement uses TRBV18 and TRBJ2-1; 12 positions match TRBD2. V shed 3 bases, J shed 8 bases, and the junction held 20 bases outside the gene matches. Germline V CDR1 and CDR2: KGHSH, LQKENI. This CDR3 contains 20 residues. The CDR3 region has the DNA TGTGCCAGCTCACCGTCCCGGCTAGCGGGAGGGGAGGTCCTGAGGGATGAGCAGTTCTTC. This codes for CASSPSRLAGGEVLRDEQFF.

The chain links TRBV27 to TRBJ2-2; 12 bases fit TRBD2. Germline V gene lookup returns CDR1 MNHEY and CDR2 SMNVEV (reference sequence). V lost 1 base to trimming and J lost 5 bases; unmatched junction nucleotides: 11. This CDR3 has 19 residues. The CDR3 is CASSLYFLGGLAGTGELFF. The CDR3 DNA is TGTGCCAGCAGTTTATATTTTCTGGGTGGACTAGCGGGAACCGGGGAGCTGTTTTTT.

The chain carries TRBV11-2 and TRBJ2-1, with 11 bases aligning to TRBD2. J lost 4 bases, V lost 6 bases, and 5 bases had no gene match. CDR1 and CDR2 from the germline V gene are SGHAT and FQNNGV. CDR3 length: 15 residues. CDR3 in amino acids: CASRRLAGSYNEQFF. The CDR3 DNA is TGTGCCAGCAGAAGACTAGCGGGATCTTACAATGAGCAGTTCTTC.

The CDR3 reads CASSYGAGRTGELFF. DNA for the CDR3: TGTGCCAGCAGTTACGGGGCGGGAAGGACCGGGGAGCTGTTTTTT. This rearrangement joins TRBV6-5 to TRBJ2-2; D might be TRBD2 (6 bases). This CDR3 contains 15 residues. The germline gives CDR1 MNHEY, CDR2 SVGAGI. V lost 2 bases and J lost 5, with 12 bases in between.

The chain combines TRBV6-6 with TRBJ1-1; 11 nucleotides match TRBD1. The CDR3 has 15 amino acids. The V segment lost 7 bases and the J segment 1 base; nucleotides outside the gene matches: 5. Germline V lookup: CDR1 MNHNY, CDR2 SVGAGI (reference sequence). CDR3 DNA: TGTGCCAGCATTACGGACAGGGGGCGGAACACTGAAGCTTTCTTT. Translated, it gives CASITDRGRNTEAFF.

The chain employs TRBV7-9 and TRBJ2-2, with 14 bases matching TRBD2. Trimming cost V 6 bases and J 4 bases; bases outside gene matches: 7. The CDR3 runs to 17 residues. Per the germline V gene, CDR1 is SEHNR and CDR2 is FQNEAQ (reference sequence). CDR3 DNA: TGTGCCAGCAGGGCGACTAGCGGGAGGGCCGGCACCGGGGAGCTGTTTTTT. Residues: CASRATSGRAGTGELFF.

V and J are TRBV10-1 and TRBJ2-5, with TRBD1 as a possible D gene (7 bases). CDR3 length equals 13 residues. The V gene's germline CDR1 is WNHNN and CDR2 SYGVQD (reference sequence). V lost 10 bases and J 2 bases, leaving 14 bases between the germline ends. In DNA, the CDR3 is TGCGCCACCCAGGGGGGTAGTCAAGAGACCCAGTACTTC. Amino acid sequence: CATQGGSQETQYF.

This chain connects TRBV28 to TRBJ1-1; D remains unclear. Germline loops: CDR1 MDHEN, CDR2 SYDVKM. The CDR3 totals 12 residues. The V and J ends lost 5 bases and 5 bases respectively, with 9 bases between them. The CDR3 region has the DNA TGTGCCAGCAGTCCGAGGCCTACTGAAGCTTTCTTT. It is translated as CASSPRPTEAFF.